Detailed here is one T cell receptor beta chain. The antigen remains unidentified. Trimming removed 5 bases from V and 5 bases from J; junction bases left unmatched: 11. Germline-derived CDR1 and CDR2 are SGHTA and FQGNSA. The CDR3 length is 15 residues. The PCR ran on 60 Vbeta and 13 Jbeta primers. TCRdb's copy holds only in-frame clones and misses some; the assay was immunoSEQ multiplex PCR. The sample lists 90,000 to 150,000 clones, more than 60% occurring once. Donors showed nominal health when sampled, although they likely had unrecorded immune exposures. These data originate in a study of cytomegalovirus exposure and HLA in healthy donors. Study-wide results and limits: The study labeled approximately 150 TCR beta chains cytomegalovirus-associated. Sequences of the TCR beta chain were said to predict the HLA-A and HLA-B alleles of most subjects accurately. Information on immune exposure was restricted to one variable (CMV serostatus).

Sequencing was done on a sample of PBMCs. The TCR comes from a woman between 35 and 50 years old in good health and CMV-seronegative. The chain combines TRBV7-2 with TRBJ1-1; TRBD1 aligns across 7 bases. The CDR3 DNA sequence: TGTGCCAGCAGCCCCAAAAGACAGGGAACGACTGAAGCTTTCTTT. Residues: CASSPKRQGTTEAFF.